The 5 T cell receptor beta chains listed next were all sequenced from one sample in a study of CD8 T cells in ankylosing spondylitis. TCRdb reprocessed the 5' RACE reads via MiXCR and lists one record per CDR3 protein. Of 750,000 to 850,000 distinct CDR3 sequences listed, around 11% are singletons. General study findings and limits: A motif in TCR beta, a set of under 10 highly homologous variants, appeared characteristic of ankylosing spondylitis blood.

No antigens are known for them. The sample was blood, either unsorted or a sorted T cell fraction (not recorded which). The receptors were sampled from a male donor with ankylosing spondylitis.

This clonotype was observed a single time. The chain couples TRBV29-1 to TRBJ2-5; 12 nucleotides match TRBD2. V was pared by 3 bases and J by 5 bases, with 1 base of the junction left unmatched. This CDR3 is built from 13 residues. CDR1 and CDR2 (germline): SQVTM, ANQGSEA. CDR3 bases: TGCAGCGTTGACACTAGCGGGGGGGAGACCCAGTACTTC. Its translation is CSVDTSGGETQYF.

J is TRBJ2-7 and V is TRBV5-1; 11 bases match TRBD1. This CDR3 is built from 14 residues. Germline V lookup: CDR1 SGHRS, CDR2 YFSETQ. The V gene end was trimmed by 5 bases and the J gene end by 1 base; junction bases not matched to a gene: 2. CDR3 in amino acids: CASRGQGVSYEQYF. The CDR3 DNA reads as TGCGCCAGCAGGGGACAGGGGGTATCCTACGAGCAGTACTTC.

This clonotype was seen many times. For the CDR3, the DNA is TGTGCCAGCAGCCGAGTGGGAAACACCATATATTTT. This sequence encodes CASSRVGNTIYF. The chain joins TRBV7-2 to TRBJ1-3; no clear D gene. CDR3 length: 12 residues. With 5 bases removed from V and 4 bases from J, the gap between germline ends came to 6 bases. Looked up from germline, CDR1 is SGHTA and CDR2 is FQGNSA.

A few counts support this clonotype. The chain is built from TRBV7-2 and TRBJ2-1; 7 nucleotides align to TRBD2. After removal of 5 bases from V and 9 bases from J, the junction contained 13 bases not matched to a gene. The germline V gene encodes CDR1 SGHTA and CDR2 FQGNSA. CDR3 length: 15 residues. CDR3 sequence reads: CASSPRGGSDLEQFF. The DNA for the CDR3 is TGTGCCAGCAGCCCAAGGGGCGGGAGCGATCTTGAGCAGTTCTTC.

The chain links TRBV5-5 to TRBJ2-3; D remains ambiguous. V lost 4 bases, J lost 2 bases, and 11 bases lay in between. The CDR3 runs to 14 residues. Germline CDR1 reads SGHKS; CDR2 reads YYEKEE (reference sequence). CDR3 bases: TGTGCCAGCAGCCTGACTCCCGTCACAGATACGCAGTATTTT. Residues: CASSLTPVTDTQYF.